The text below deals with one T cell receptor beta chain. Its antigen is as yet unknown. This specimen belongs to a study of early stage breast cancer tumors. Whole-study findings and limits: Blood repertoires resembled normal breast more than tumor.

Here immunoSEQ multiplex PCR was the method, and the copy in TCRdb shows in-frame clones only, minus some. The sample records over 40,000 clones, around 80% being singletons. This sequence originates from a person in their forties with breast cancer. The sample was blood.

The CDR3 loop is CASSETGTGGYPSGNTIYF. In DNA form, the CDR3 reads TGTGCCAGCAGTGAAACCGGGACAGGGGGCTATCCCTCTGGAAACACCATATATTTT. The genes are TRBV7-6 and TRBJ1-3, with 12 bases lining up with TRBD1. Germline V gene lookup returns CDR1 SGHVS and CDR2 FNYEAQ. CDR3 size: 19 residues. Trimming took 6 bases from V and 0 from J; bases not matched to a gene: 12.